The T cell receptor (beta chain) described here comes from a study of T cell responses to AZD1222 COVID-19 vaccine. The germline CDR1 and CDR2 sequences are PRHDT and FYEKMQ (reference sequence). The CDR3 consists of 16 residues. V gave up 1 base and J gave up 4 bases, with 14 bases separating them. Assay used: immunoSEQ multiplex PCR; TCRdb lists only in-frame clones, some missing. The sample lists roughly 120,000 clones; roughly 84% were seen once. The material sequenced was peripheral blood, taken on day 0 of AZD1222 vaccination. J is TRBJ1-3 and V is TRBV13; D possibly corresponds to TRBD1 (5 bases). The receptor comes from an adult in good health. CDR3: CASSLDPDSVGNTIYF. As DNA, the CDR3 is TGTGCCAGCAGCTTAGATCCAGACAGTGTAGGAAACACCATATATTTT. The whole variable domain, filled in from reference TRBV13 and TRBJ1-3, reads AAGVIQSPRHLIKEKRETATLKCYPIPRHDTVYWYQQGPGQDPQFLISFYEKMQSDKGSIPDRFSAQQFSDYHSELNMSSLELGDSALYFCASSLDPDSVGNTIYFGEGSWLTVV.